A single sample is the source of the 18 T cell receptor beta chains below, sequenced in a study of T-cell reconstitution after alpha-beta-depleted transplantation in children. TCRbeta library construction was performed incorporating unique molecular identifiers. TCRdb re-called the PCR reads through MiXCR, storing one row per CDR3 protein. The table lists roughly 670,000 distinct CDR3 sequences, about an eighth of them singletons, with 0.79% in the top ten. The sample here was PBMCs, taken before TCRalphabeta/CD19-depleted stem cell transplant. These TCRs come from a girl aged 2 to 10 with congenital amegakaryocytic thrombocytopenia, due to receive a stem cell transplant.

The table lists this clonotype with many counts. The chain joins TRBV5-1 to TRBJ2-1, with D unresolved. The ends were cut back, 4 bases at V and 5 bases at J, with 16 bases in the middle. The CDR3 is 15 residues long. Germline-derived CDR1 and CDR2 are SGHRS and YFSETQ. The CDR3 bases are TGCGCCAGCAGCCTGGGTTATGGCGGAGACAATGAGCAGTTCTTC. Translating it yields CASSLGYGGDNEQFF.

This clonotype was counted a few times. The rearrangement links TRBV28 to TRBJ1-5; no reliable D call. The CDR3 has 15 amino acids. Germline V gives CDR1 MDHEN, CDR2 SYDVKM. The V end was cut by 3 bases, the J end by 0 bases, with 9 bases between. The CDR3 DNA follows: TGTGCCAGCAGTTTGGGTCAGAATAGCAATCAGCCCCAGCATTTT. Amino acid sequence: CASSLGQNSNQPQHF. The full variable domain, in which reference TRBV28 and TRBJ1-5 provide the parts outside the CDR3, is DVKVTQSSRYLVKRTGEKVFLECVQDMDHENMFWYRQDPGLGLRLIYFSYDVKMKEKGDIPEGYSVSREKKERFSLILESASTNQTSMYLCASSLGQNSNQPQHFGDGTRLSIL.

This clonotype was seen repeatedly, ten times or more. The chain carries TRBV21-1 and TRBJ2-1. TRBV21-1 is a pseudogene segment. This CDR3 comprises 12 residues. The CDR3 DNA is TGTGCCAGCAGCAGCTTAGTTGAGGTGCAGTTCTTC. Residues: CASSSLVEVQFF.

Worth noting for this clonotype: The junction shows a germline mismatch at one end, possibly a read error. This chain joins TRBV20-1 and TRBJ2-2, with 12 bases lining up with TRBD2. The CDR3 consists of 17 residues. CDR1 DFQATT and CDR2 SNEGSKA come from the germline V gene (reference sequence). CDR3 residues: CCASSLAGGPLTGELFF. The CDR3 nucleotides are TGCTGTGCTAGTAGTCTAGCGGGAGGGCCCCTTACCGGGGAGCTGTTTTTT.

This clonotype has just a few counts. The chain employs TRBV7-6 and TRBJ2-5; the match to TRBD2 covers 7 bases. This CDR3 spans 15 amino acids. Germline lookup yields CDR1 SGHVS and CDR2 FNYEAQ. Trimming cost V 1 base and J 3 bases; bases outside gene matches: 5. CDR3 sequence (DNA): TGTGCCAGCAGCTTAGTCGGGACTAACAAAGAGACCCAGTACTTC. It specifies CASSLVGTNKETQYF.

The J gene is TRBJ1-1, the V gene TRBV6-5; the D gene is possibly TRBD1 (5 bases). Germline V gives CDR1 MNHEY, CDR2 SVGAGI. The V and J ends lost 4 bases and 5 bases respectively, with 14 bases between them. The length of the CDR3 is 14 residues. The CDR3 coding sequence is TGTGCCAGCAGTTCCCTCAGAGCAGGGACTGAAGCTTTCTTT. Protein sequence: CASSSLRAGTEAFF.

This clonotype has more than one count but fewer than ten. The genes are TRBV29-1 and TRBJ2-2; 9 bases match TRBD2. CDR3 length: 14 amino acids. Germline V gene lookup returns CDR1 SQVTM and CDR2 ANQGSEA. The V gene end was trimmed by 4 bases and the J gene end by 7 bases; junction bases not matched to a gene: 7. This CDR3 is CSVGRTSDFGELFF. The CDR3 DNA is TGCAGCGTTGGACGGACTAGCGATTTCGGGGAGCTGTTTTTT.

This clonotype was detected many times. The chain joins TRBV7-9 to TRBJ1-1, with 9 positions matching TRBD1. V trimming: 5 bases; J trimming: 6 bases; junction bases outside the gene matches: 4. The CDR3 runs 13 residues. The germline V gene has CDR1 SEHNR and CDR2 FQNEAQ (reference sequence). CDR3 sequence reads: CASSPWDRAEAFF. The CDR3, as DNA: TGTGCCAGCAGCCCATGGGACAGGGCTGAAGCTTTCTTT.

The chain recombines TRBV7-6 with TRBJ1-5; TRBD1 matches 8 bases. This CDR3 region has 15 residues. CDR1 and CDR2 (germline): SGHVS, FNYEAQ. V was pared by 6 bases and J by 7 bases, with 11 bases of the junction left unmatched. The CDR3 protein is CASSYRTGQGQPQHF. As DNA, the CDR3 is TGTGCCAGCAGTTACCGGACAGGACAGGGCCAGCCCCAGCATTTT.

This clonotype has a count of ten or more. The chain carries TRBV5-1 and TRBJ2-3; D is possibly TRBD2 (6 bases). Germline V gene lookup returns CDR1 SGHRS and CDR2 YFSETQ. Trimming cost V 0 bases and J 3 bases, with 14 bases left between them. The CDR3 runs to 16 residues. CDR3 nucleotides: TGCGCCAGCAGCTTGGTAACGGGCGGGGCTACAGATACGCAGTATTTT. Protein: CASSLVTGGATDTQYF.

This clonotype occurred many times. The chain carries TRBV4-2 and TRBJ2-7; a weak D match, TRBD1 (5 bases). The CDR3 loop spans 16 amino acids. Trimming took off 0 bases at V and 3 bases at J, with 15 bases between the two ends. Germline CDR1 reads LGHNA; CDR2 reads YNFKEQ. For the CDR3, the DNA is TGTGCCAGCAGCCAAGATCAAGTGACAGCTTTCTACGAGCAGTACTTC. Its protein is CASSQDQVTAFYEQYF.

This clonotype was observed a handful of times. In DNA form, the CDR3 reads TGTGCCAGCACAGTCGGACAGGCACGAGGCTACACCTTC. Its protein product is CASTVGQARGYTF. The J gene is TRBJ1-2, the V gene TRBV12-3 or TRBV12-4; TRBD1 aligns across 7 bases. The CDR3 extends over 13 amino acids. V shed 7 bases and J 8 bases; nucleotides not matched to a gene: 10.

This clonotype was seen repeatedly, ten times or more. The V gene is TRBV12-3 or TRBV12-4, the J gene TRBJ1-6; D is ambiguous. The ends were cut back, 3 bases at V and 0 bases at J, with 12 bases in the middle. This CDR3 comprises 17 residues. Here the CDR3 DNA reads TGTGCCAGCAGTTTGGGCCCACAGAGCTCCTATAATTCACCCCTCCACTTT. Its protein product is CASSLGPQSSYNSPLHF.

In this sample, this clonotype turned up a few times. J is TRBJ2-1 and V is TRBV7-9; 8 nucleotides line up with TRBD2. The germline gives CDR1 SEHNR, CDR2 FQNEAQ (reference sequence). This CDR3 is 17 amino acids long. The trim removed 5 bases at V and 0 bases at J, leaving 9 bases unmatched. The CDR3 spells CASSPGATSASYNEQFF. The CDR3 DNA sequence: TGTGCCAGCAGCCCCGGAGCGACTAGCGCCTCCTACAATGAGCAGTTCTTC.

This clonotype was seen repeatedly, ten times or more. The chain employs TRBV29-1 and TRBJ2-7, with D possibly TRBD2 on 5 matching bases. CDR1 is SQVTM, CDR2 ANQGSEA, per germline. Trimming removed 6 bases from V and 4 bases from J, with 16 bases in between. The CDR3 sequence is 13 residues long. The CDR3 bases are TGCAGCGTGAGGGCCTCAGATCTTTACGAGCAGTACTTC. Its translation: CSVRASDLYEQYF.

This clonotype was counted at least ten times. The chain combines TRBV5-1 with TRBJ1-1; D may be TRBD1 (5 bases). Trimming stripped 0 bases from V and 0 bases from J, with 6 bases between. Germline CDR1 and CDR2: SGHRS and YFSETQ. The CDR3 is made up of 14 amino acids. The CDR3 sequence: CASSLEGLNTEAFF. The CDR3 bases are TGCGCCAGCAGCTTGGAGGGGCTGAACACTGAAGCTTTCTTT.

This clonotype has a single count. This sequence joins TRBV14 and TRBJ2-1, with TRBD2 matching over 10 bases. Losses at the gene ends were 6 bases for V and 9 bases for J; bases not matched to a gene: 5. Germline values: CDR1 SGHDN, CDR2 FVKESK. This CDR3 has 13 residues. The CDR3 here is CASRPVAGGEQFF. In DNA form, the CDR3 reads TGTGCCAGCAGGCCGGTAGCGGGAGGTGAGCAGTTCTTC.

This clonotype was observed many times. This chain uses TRBV29-1 with TRBJ2-5; TRBD1 matches 7 bases. The CDR3 runs to 13 residues. CDR1 is SQVTM, CDR2 ANQGSEA, per germline. The V segment lost 7 bases and the J segment 5 bases; nucleotides outside the gene matches: 10. This CDR3 reads CSGQGYTRETQYF. CDR3 nucleotide sequence: TGCAGCGGACAGGGCTACACAAGGGAGACCCAGTACTTC.